This record looks at one T cell receptor beta chain sequence and its context. The record originates from a study of blood T cells in healthy people across ages. V gave up 5 bases and J gave up 6 bases, with 17 bases separating them. There are 15 residues in the CDR3. Together with a sample-barcoded 5' primer, a J-beta primer mix was included in a second PCR lasting about 6 to 11 cycles. TCRdb independently ran MiXCR on the 5' RACE reads; one entry per CDR3 protein. In the table there are roughly 800,000 distinct CDR3 sequences, 25% of which are singletons. A further study also used this sample, focusing on T cells of mothers and their children.

The sample comprised blood. The TCR sequence derives from a boy between 10 and 17 years old in good health. The chain joins TRBV12-3 or TRBV12-4 to TRBJ1-5, with unresolved D. This chain's CDR3 is CASSLGSEPSQPQHF. CDR3 coding DNA: TGTGCCAGCAGTCTCGGGTCCGAACCGTCTCAGCCCCAGCATTTT.